These 32 T cell receptor beta chains were sequenced from one sample in a study of beta chain features in type 1 diabetes. All of the isolated RNA was reverse transcribed, so expressed TCRB transcripts were sequenced. Libraries were prepared by immunoSEQ multiplex PCR; TCRdb keeps only in-frame clonotypes and omits some of them. The sample yields 330,000 or so clones, about 14% seen once. Material: central memory CD4+ T cells from blood. These receptors all come from a young man in good health.

V gene TRBV23-1 combines with J gene TRBJ2-7, with TRBD1 as a possible D gene (5 bases). TRBV23-1 is designated an ORF whose function remains uncertain. This CDR3 is built from 15 residues. V lost 4 bases, J lost 0 bases, and 13 bases lay in between. CDR3 amino acids: CASSLLDRYSYEQYF. CDR3 in DNA: TGCGCCAGCAGTCTCCTCGACAGATACTCCTACGAGCAGTACTTC.

The table lists this clone with many counts. The chain uses TRBV6-5 and TRBJ1-2; tentatively, D is TRBD1 (6 bases). The CDR3 runs 14 residues. CDR1 is MNHEY, CDR2 SVGAGI, per germline. Trimming stripped 8 bases from V and 2 bases from J, with 15 bases between. In DNA, the CDR3 is TGTGCCAGCTGGTTAGGTACAGGGAACTATGGCTACACCTTC. Encoded protein: CASWLGTGNYGYTF.

In its sample, this clone was seen many times. The same CDR3 also results from other DNA sequences found in this sample. This chain links TRBV5-5 with TRBJ2-5; 11 nucleotides align to TRBD2. The V and J ends lost 1 base and 5 bases, in that order; junction bases with no gene match: 4. CDR1 is SGHKS, CDR2 YYEKEE, per germline (reference sequence). This CDR3 spans 15 amino acids. The chain's CDR3 is CASSLNSGGAETQYF. CDR3 sequence (DNA): TGTGCCAGCAGCTTGAATAGCGGGGGGGCCGAGACCCAGTACTTC.

The J gene is TRBJ2-1, the V gene TRBV11-2; TRBD1 agrees at 8 bases. V lost 5 bases and J lost 15; bases outside the gene matches: 12. Germline assignment: CDR1 SGHAT and CDR2 FQNNGV. The CDR3 is made up of 13 amino acids. The CDR3, as DNA: TGTGCCAGCAGCCCTCAAAGACAGGGGCCGGGGTTCTTC. Its translation is CASSPQRQGPGFF.

The J gene is TRBJ1-2, the V gene TRBV19; the D is unclear. The CDR3 totals 14 residues. With 6 bases removed from V and 0 bases from J, the gap between germline ends came to 11 bases. Germline values: CDR1 LNHDA, CDR2 SQIVND (reference sequence). CDR3 sequence reads: CASSSRPANYGYTF. The CDR3 DNA reads TGTGCCAGTAGCTCCCGGCCAGCTAACTATGGCTACACCTTC.

CDR3 protein: CASSSLAMYNEQFF. The CDR3 DNA sequence: TGTGCCAGCAGCTCTCTAGCGATGTACAATGAGCAGTTCTTC. The chain recombines TRBV7-2 with TRBJ2-1, with a tentative D call TRBD2 (6 bases). CDR1 and CDR2 from the germline V gene are SGHTA and FQGNSA. This CDR3 comprises 14 residues. Trimming shortened V by 4 bases and J by 4 bases, and 11 bases separated the two germline ends.

V usage is TRBV2 and J usage is TRBJ1-3; tentatively, D is TRBD1 (5 bases). The length of the CDR3 is 14 residues. Trimming took off 5 bases at V and 7 bases at J, with 15 bases between the two ends. Germline lookup yields CDR1 SNHLY and CDR2 FYNNEI. Here the CDR3 DNA reads TGTGCCAGCAGTTCGGCAGGGTTCGGGAACACCATATATTTT. It translates to CASSSAGFGNTIYF.

The J gene is TRBJ1-5, the V gene TRBV6-5, with D maybe TRBD1 (6 bases). V dropped 7 bases and J dropped 5 bases, with 15 bases sitting between them. The CDR3 contains 14 residues. CDR1 and CDR2 (germline): MNHEY, SVGAGI. Written as DNA, the CDR3 is TGTGCCAGCACCCTGGGGGCCAGAGATCAGCCCCAGCATTTT. This gives the protein CASTLGARDQPQHF.

This clone was seen a few times. The V call is TRBV18, the J call TRBJ1-2, with 7 positions matching TRBD1. The germline gives CDR1 KGHSH, CDR2 LQKENI. This CDR3 is built from 13 residues. With 4 bases clipped from V and 3 bases from J, the junction kept 2 bases outside the gene matches. DNA of the CDR3: TGTGCCAGCTCACGCGGGACAGACTATGGCTACACCTTC. Encoded protein: CASSRGTDYGYTF.

This clone appeared a few times. This chain connects TRBV7-2 to TRBJ2-3, with unresolved D. The CDR3 is 15 residues long. The germline CDR1 and CDR2 sequences are SGHTA and FQGNSA. The V end lost 1 base, the J end lost 1 base, and 9 bases lay between the germline ends. The CDR3 loop is CASSLGHPGTDTQYF. For the CDR3, the DNA is TGTGCCAGCAGCTTAGGGCACCCAGGCACAGATACGCAGTATTTT.

The chain couples TRBV7-2 to TRBJ2-5; 11 bases align to TRBD2. The CDR3 is 16 amino acids. V was pared by 4 bases and J by 3 bases, with 7 bases of the junction left unmatched. Germline loops: CDR1 SGHTA, CDR2 FQGNSA. CDR3 protein: CASSSRLAGPKETQYF. CDR3 coding DNA: TGTGCCAGCAGCTCAAGACTAGCGGGGCCGAAAGAGACCCAGTACTTC.

The J gene is TRBJ2-7, the V gene TRBV6-1; no reliable D call. Germline V CDR1 and CDR2: MNHNS, SASEGT. The CDR3 is 13 amino acids. V shed 6 bases and J shed 2 bases, with 11 bases lying between them. Here the CDR3 reads CASSPSEAYEQYF. The CDR3, as DNA: TGTGCCAGCAGCCCATCAGAGGCCTACGAGCAGTACTTC.

This clone appeared many times. V and J are TRBV28 and TRBJ2-7; the D gene is possibly TRBD2 (5 bases). This CDR3 contains 12 residues. V lost 6 bases to trimming and J lost 3 bases, with 9 bases between them. Germline V gene lookup returns CDR1 MDHEN and CDR2 SYDVKM. The CDR3 reads CASRGDGYEQYV. DNA of the CDR3: TGTGCCAGCAGGGGAGACGGCTACGAGCAGTACGTC.

A few counts support this clone. The chain recombines TRBV5-1 with TRBJ1-1; unclear D gene. The CDR3 has 14 amino acids. V lost 0 bases, J lost 4 bases, and 10 bases lay in between. CDR1 SGHRS and CDR2 YFSETQ come from the germline V gene. CDR3 protein: CASSLEVGFTEAFF. DNA for the CDR3: TGCGCCAGCAGCTTGGAAGTGGGGTTCACTGAAGCTTTCTTT.

This clone appeared a few times. V gene TRBV11-3 combines with J gene TRBJ1-2; 8 bases are a match to TRBD1. In germline, CDR1 is SGHNT, CDR2 YENEEA. The CDR3 sequence is 14 residues long. Unmatched junction bases numbered 7, after V lost 6 bases and J lost 4 bases. CDR3 DNA sequence: TGTGCCAGCAGATTGCTGGGACAGGCCTATGGCTACACCTTC. It yields the protein CASRLLGQAYGYTF.

As concerns this clone: The germline gene is not matched at one end of the junction; a read error may be the cause. In DNA form, the CDR3 reads TGTGCCAGCAACCGGGACAGGGGTCCCAATGAGCCCCAGCATTTT. Its protein product is CASNRDRGPNEPQHF. The rearrangement uses TRBV2 and TRBJ1-5; 10 nucleotides match TRBD1. The V gene's germline CDR1 is SNHLY and CDR2 FYNNEI. The CDR3 length is 15 residues.

The rearrangement joins TRBV30 to TRBJ1-4; a possible D gene is TRBD1 (5 bases). V lost 5 bases, J lost 7 bases, and 11 bases lay in between. Germline V gene sequence: CDR1 GTSNPN, CDR2 SVGIG (reference sequence). This CDR3 has 12 amino acids. Written as DNA, the CDR3 is TGTGCCTGGTCCTACGGGGCTGAAAAACTGTTTTTT. Its translation: CAWSYGAEKLFF.

This chain joins TRBV27 and TRBJ1-2; D perhaps matches TRBD1 (5 bases). Trimming left V 8 bases short and J 4 bases short, with 17 bases between. Germline V lookup: CDR1 MNHEY, CDR2 SMNVEV (reference sequence). This CDR3 spans 14 amino acids. DNA for the CDR3: TGTGCCAGCCGCTTCGCGGGCAGGGCCTATGGCTACACCTTC. This sequence encodes CASRFAGRAYGYTF.

This clone was seen a few times. The J gene is TRBJ1-2, the V gene TRBV7-2; D unresolved. This CDR3 is 13 amino acids long. The V end lost 5 bases, the J end lost 8 bases, and 15 bases lay between the germline ends. CDR1 SGHTA and CDR2 FQGNSA come from the germline V gene. The CDR3 protein is CASSPTPPRGYTF. The CDR3 DNA follows: TGTGCCAGCAGCCCGACACCACCTCGAGGCTACACCTTC. Complete variable domain (other parts from reference TRBV7-2 and TRBJ1-2): GAGVSQSPSNKVTEKGKDVELRCDPISGHTALYWYRQSLGQGLEFLIYFQGNSAPDKSGLPSDRFSAERTGGSVSTLTIQRTQQEDSAVYLCASSPTPPRGYTFGSGTRLTVV.

This clone has a count of ten or more. This chain uses TRBV15 with TRBJ2-3; maybe TRBD1 (7 bases). From germline, CDR1 is LNHNV and CDR2 YYDKDF (reference sequence). V was cut by 5 bases and J by 8 bases, with 23 bases left in between. The CDR3 has 16 residues. CDR3 residues: CATSPVRSGQGGTQYF. The CDR3 region has the DNA TGTGCCACCAGCCCCGTAAGGAGCGGGCAGGGGGGTACGCAGTATTTT. Based on the CDR3 plus reference TRBV15 and TRBJ2-3, the full variable domain is DAMVIQNPRYQVTQFGKPVTLSCSQTLNHNVMYWYQQKSSQAPKLLFHYYDKDFNNEADTPDNFQSRRPNTSFCFLDIRSPGLGDTAMYLCATSPVRSGQGGTQYFGPGTRLTVL.

This clone was counted ten times or more. The genes are TRBV9 and TRBJ2-5, with 14 positions matching TRBD2. Germline CDR1 is SGDLS and CDR2 is YYNGEE. CDR3 length: 18 residues. Trimming removed 3 bases from V and 4 bases from J; junction bases left unmatched: 11. The CDR3 is CASSEGGLAGGLGETQYF. The CDR3, as DNA: TGTGCCAGCAGCGAGGGAGGACTAGCGGGGGGACTGGGAGAGACCCAGTACTTC.

This clone appeared a few times. The chain is built from TRBV30 and TRBJ1-1, with D perhaps TRBD1 (5 bases). Trimming stripped 2 bases from V and 5 bases from J, with 15 bases between. CDR3 size: 14 residues. Germline V gene lookup returns CDR1 GTSNPN and CDR2 SVGIG (reference sequence). CDR3 DNA sequence: TGTGCCTGGAGTTTGGGTGGGAGGGGTACTGAAGCTTTCTTT. It yields the protein CAWSLGGRGTEAFF.

This clone was seen many times. This rearrangement joins TRBV7-2 to TRBJ1-2; D is unresolved. The CDR3 covers 12 residues. The germline CDR1 and CDR2 sequences are SGHTA and FQGNSA. Deletions cut 5 bases from V and 4 bases from J, with 8 bases between. The CDR3 nucleotides are TGTGCCAGCAGCGCAGGCTTCTATGGCTACACCTTC. Amino acids: CASSAGFYGYTF. Combining the CDR3 with reference TRBV7-2 and TRBJ1-2 gives the whole variable domain GAGVSQSPSNKVTEKGKDVELRCDPISGHTALYWYRQSLGQGLEFLIYFQGNSAPDKSGLPSDRFSAERTGGSVSTLTIQRTQQEDSAVYLCASSAGFYGYTFGSGTRLTVV.

This clone was detected only a few times. The gene calls are TRBV30 and TRBJ2-7; 8 positions agree with TRBD1. Germline V gene data show CDR1 as GTSNPN and CDR2 as SVGIG (reference sequence). V was clipped by 0 bases and J by 3 bases; unmatched bases: 7. The CDR3 extends over 15 amino acids. Here the CDR3 reads CAWSVGGTGNYEQYV. CDR3 DNA sequence: TGTGCCTGGAGTGTAGGTGGGACAGGAAACTACGAGCAGTACGTC.

This clone has a handful of counts. The rearrangement uses TRBV4-3 and TRBJ1-1; D gene unclear. The V gene's germline CDR1 is LGHNA and CDR2 YSLEER. Trimming removed 0 bases from V and 12 bases from J, with 20 bases in between. This CDR3 is 15 amino acids long. The CDR3 spells CASSQEWVSDIGTFF. The CDR3 nucleotides read TGCGCCAGCAGCCAAGAGTGGGTTAGCGACATCGGGACTTTCTTT.

This clone was found a few times. This rearrangement joins TRBV6-5 to TRBJ1-3; 9 bases are shared with TRBD1. Germline loops: CDR1 MNHEY, CDR2 SVGAGI. Losses at the gene ends were 6 bases for V and 3 bases for J; bases not matched to a gene: 6. This CDR3 contains 15 residues. This chain's CDR3 is CASRRTGEDGNTIYF. The CDR3 nucleotides are TGTGCCAGCAGAAGGACAGGGGAAGATGGAAACACCATATATTTT.

The chain recombines TRBV5-1 with TRBJ2-1, with 7 bases lining up with TRBD2. Per the germline V gene, CDR1 is SGHRS and CDR2 is YFSETQ. This CDR3 comprises 17 residues. The ends lost 0 bases at V and 9 bases at J; junction bases unmatched: 15. The CDR3 spells CASSLVFGGTMGSEQFF. CDR3 DNA sequence: TGCGCCAGCAGCTTGGTATTTGGCGGGACTATGGGCAGTGAGCAGTTCTTC.

This clone was seen a few times. This chain links TRBV5-6 with TRBJ1-2; D uncertain. This CDR3 comprises 14 residues. Germline CDR1 SGHDT, CDR2 YYEEEE. V was cut by 4 bases and J by 4 bases, with 14 bases left in between. The CDR3 sequence: CASSPAGQSYGYTF. CDR3 DNA sequence: TGTGCCAGCAGCCCAGCTGGGCAGTCCTATGGCTACACCTTC.

The rearrangement links TRBV12-5 to TRBJ2-1; D ambiguous. The germline V gene has CDR1 LGHNT and CDR2 FRNRAP. This CDR3 is 13 amino acids long. Trimming took 6 bases from V and 10 from J, leaving 16 bases between them. The CDR3 DNA reads as TGTGCTAGTGGCCTATCCTCCGTCGGGGAGCAGTTCTTC. Translation gives CASGLSSVGEQFF.

J is TRBJ2-3 and V is TRBV7-2, with a tentative D call TRBD1 (6 bases). The CDR3 totals 14 residues. CDR1 and CDR2 from the germline V gene are SGHTA and FQGNSA. Trimming removed 5 bases from V and 5 bases from J, with 14 bases in between. CDR3 sequence: CASSQAARGDTQYF. The CDR3 coding sequence is TGTGCCAGCAGCCAAGCAGCCAGGGGAGATACGCAGTATTTT. The entire variable domain, with the rest obtained from reference TRBV7-2 and TRBJ2-3, is as follows: GAGVSQSPSNKVTEKGKDVELRCDPISGHTALYWYRQSLGQGLEFLIYFQGNSAPDKSGLPSDRFSAERTGGSVSTLTIQRTQQEDSAVYLCASSQAARGDTQYFGPGTRLTVL.

The chain recombines TRBV11-2 with TRBJ2-1; perhaps TRBD2 as D (6 bases). V shed 2 bases and J shed 9 bases, with 11 bases lying between them. Germline assignment: CDR1 SGHAT and CDR2 FQNNGV. The CDR3 is made up of 13 amino acids. The CDR3 is CASSLLIGGEQFF. The CDR3 bases are TGTGCCAGCAGCTTATTAATCGGGGGTGAGCAGTTCTTC.

In this sample, this clone turned up a few times. This chain links TRBV11-3 with TRBJ2-7, with D unresolved. The CDR3 consists of 12 residues. Germline V gene sequence: CDR1 SGHNT, CDR2 YENEEA. Trimming shortened V by 4 bases and J by 1 base, and 5 bases separated the two germline ends. CDR3 amino acids: CASSSTSYEQYV. DNA of the CDR3: TGTGCCAGCAGCTCGACTTCCTACGAGCAGTACGTC.